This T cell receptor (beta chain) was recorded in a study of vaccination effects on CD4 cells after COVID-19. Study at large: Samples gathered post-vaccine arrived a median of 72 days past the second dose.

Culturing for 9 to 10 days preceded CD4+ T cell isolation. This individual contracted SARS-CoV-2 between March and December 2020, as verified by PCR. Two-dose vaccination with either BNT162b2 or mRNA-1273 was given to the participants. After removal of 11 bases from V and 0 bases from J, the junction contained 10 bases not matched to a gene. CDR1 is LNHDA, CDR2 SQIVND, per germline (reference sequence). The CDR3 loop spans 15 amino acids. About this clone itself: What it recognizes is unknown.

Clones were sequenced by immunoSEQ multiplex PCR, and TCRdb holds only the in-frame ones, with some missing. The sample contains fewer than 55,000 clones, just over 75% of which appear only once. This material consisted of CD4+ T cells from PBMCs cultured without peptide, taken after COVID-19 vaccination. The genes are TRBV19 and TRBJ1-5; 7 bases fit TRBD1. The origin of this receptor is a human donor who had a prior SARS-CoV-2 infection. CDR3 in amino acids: CAGGGGQISNQPQHF. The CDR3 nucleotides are TGTGCCGGAGGTGGGGGACAGATTAGCAATCAGCCCCAGCATTTT.